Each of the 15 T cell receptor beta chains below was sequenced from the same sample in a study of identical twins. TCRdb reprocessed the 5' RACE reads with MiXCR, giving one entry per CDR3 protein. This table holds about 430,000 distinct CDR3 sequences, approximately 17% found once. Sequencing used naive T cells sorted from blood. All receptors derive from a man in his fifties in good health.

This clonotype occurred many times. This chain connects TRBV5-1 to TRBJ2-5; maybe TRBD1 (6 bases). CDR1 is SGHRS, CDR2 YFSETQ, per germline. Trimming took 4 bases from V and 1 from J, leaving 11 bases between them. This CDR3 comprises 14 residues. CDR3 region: CASSQGTTQETQYF. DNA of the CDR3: TGCGCCAGCAGCCAAGGGACAACCCAAGAGACCCAGTACTTC. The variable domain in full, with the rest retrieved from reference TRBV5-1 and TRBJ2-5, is KAGVTQTPRYLIKTRGQQVTLSCSPISGHRSVSWYQQTPGQGLQFLFEYFSETQRNKGNFPGRFSGRQFSNSRSEMNVSTLELGDSALYLCASSQGTTQETQYFGPGTRLLVL.

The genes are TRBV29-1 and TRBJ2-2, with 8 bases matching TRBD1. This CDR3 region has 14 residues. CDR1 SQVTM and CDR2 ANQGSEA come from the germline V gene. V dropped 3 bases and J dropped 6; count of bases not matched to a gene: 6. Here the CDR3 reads CSVDKDRGSGELFF. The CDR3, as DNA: TGCAGCGTTGATAAAGACAGGGGCTCCGGGGAGCTGTTTTTT.

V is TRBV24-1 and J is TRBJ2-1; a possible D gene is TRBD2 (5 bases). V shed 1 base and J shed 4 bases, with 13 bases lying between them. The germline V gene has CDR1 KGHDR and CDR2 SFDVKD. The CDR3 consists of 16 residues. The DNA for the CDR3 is TGTGCCACCAGTGATTTTGGCGGGCCGGGGTACAATGAGCAGTTCTTC. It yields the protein CATSDFGGPGYNEQFF.

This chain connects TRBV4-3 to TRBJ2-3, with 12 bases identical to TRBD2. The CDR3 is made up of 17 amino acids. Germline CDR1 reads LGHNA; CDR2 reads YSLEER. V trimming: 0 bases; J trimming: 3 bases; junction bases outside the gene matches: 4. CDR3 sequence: CASSQDSSGRVTDTQYF. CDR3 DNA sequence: TGCGCCAGCAGCCAAGATTCTAGCGGGAGGGTGACAGATACGCAGTATTTT.

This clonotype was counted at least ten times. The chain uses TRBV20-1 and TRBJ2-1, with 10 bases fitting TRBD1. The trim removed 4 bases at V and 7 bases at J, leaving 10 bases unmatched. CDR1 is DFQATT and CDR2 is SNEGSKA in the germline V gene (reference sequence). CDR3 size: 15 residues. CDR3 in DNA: TGCAGTGCTACGGGACAGGGGTCAAGTTTTAATGAGCAGTTCTTC. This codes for CSATGQGSSFNEQFF.

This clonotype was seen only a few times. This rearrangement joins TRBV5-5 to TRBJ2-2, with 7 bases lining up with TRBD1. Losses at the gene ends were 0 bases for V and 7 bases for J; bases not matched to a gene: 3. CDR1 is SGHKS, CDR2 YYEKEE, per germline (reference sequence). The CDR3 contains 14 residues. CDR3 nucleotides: TGTGCCAGCAGCTTGGACAGGGGTGTCGGGGAGCTGTTTTTT. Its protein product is CASSLDRGVGELFF. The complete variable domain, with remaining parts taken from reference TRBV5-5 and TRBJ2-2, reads DAGVTQSPTHLIKTRGQQVTLRCSPISGHKSVSWYQQVLGQGPQFIFQYYEKEERGRGNFPDRFSARQFPNYSSELNVNALLLGDSALYLCASSLDRGVGELFFGEGSRLTVL.

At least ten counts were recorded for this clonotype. CDR3 coding DNA: TGCGCCAGTTCTAGTGGGCTAGCCGGGGAGCTGTTTTTT. It codes for CASSSGLAGELFF. The chain is built from TRBV10-1 and TRBJ2-2, with unresolved D. The CDR3 is 13 residues long. Trimming took off 9 bases at V and 6 bases at J, with 14 bases between the two ends. CDR1 and CDR2 from the germline V gene are WNHNN and SYGVQD (reference sequence).

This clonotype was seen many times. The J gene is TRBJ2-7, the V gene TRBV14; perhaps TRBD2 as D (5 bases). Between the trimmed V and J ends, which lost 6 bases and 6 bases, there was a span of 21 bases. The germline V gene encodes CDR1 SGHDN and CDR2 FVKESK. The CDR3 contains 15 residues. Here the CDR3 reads CASSRVGTRGSEQYF. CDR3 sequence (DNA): TGTGCCAGCAGTCGAGTGGGTACTCGGGGATCCGAGCAGTACTTC. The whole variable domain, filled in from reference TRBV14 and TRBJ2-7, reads EAGVTQFPSHSVIEKGQTVTLRCDPISGHDNLYWYRRVMGKEIKFLLHFVKESKQDESGMPNNRFLAERTGGTYSTLKVQPAELEDSGVYFCASSRVGTRGSEQYFGPGTRLTVT.

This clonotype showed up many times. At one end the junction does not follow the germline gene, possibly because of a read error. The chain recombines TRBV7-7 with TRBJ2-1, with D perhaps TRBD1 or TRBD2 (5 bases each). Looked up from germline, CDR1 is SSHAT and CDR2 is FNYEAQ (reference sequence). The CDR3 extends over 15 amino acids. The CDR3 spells CASSFTAEGSDEQFF. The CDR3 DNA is TGTGCTAGCAGCTTCACAGCAGAGGGGTCGGATGAGCAGTTCTTC.

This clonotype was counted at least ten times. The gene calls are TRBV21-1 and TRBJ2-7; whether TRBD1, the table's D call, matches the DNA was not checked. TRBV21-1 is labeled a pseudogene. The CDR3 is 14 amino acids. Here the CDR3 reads CASSDWARVYEQYF. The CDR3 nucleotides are TGTGCCAGCAGCGACTGGGCCAGGGTCTACGAGCAGTACTTC.

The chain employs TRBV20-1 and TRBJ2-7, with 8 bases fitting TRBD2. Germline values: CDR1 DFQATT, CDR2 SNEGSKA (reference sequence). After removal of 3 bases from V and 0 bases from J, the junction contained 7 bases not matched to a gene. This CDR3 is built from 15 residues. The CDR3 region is CSARSPGGSSYEQYF. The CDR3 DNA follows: TGCAGTGCTAGGAGCCCGGGGGGGAGCTCCTACGAGCAGTACTTC.

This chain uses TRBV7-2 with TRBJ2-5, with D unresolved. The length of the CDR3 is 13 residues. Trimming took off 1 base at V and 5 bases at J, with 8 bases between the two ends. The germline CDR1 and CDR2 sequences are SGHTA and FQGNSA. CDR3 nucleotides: TGTGCCAGCAGCTTAGGAATGAGGGAGACCCAGTACTTC. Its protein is CASSLGMRETQYF.

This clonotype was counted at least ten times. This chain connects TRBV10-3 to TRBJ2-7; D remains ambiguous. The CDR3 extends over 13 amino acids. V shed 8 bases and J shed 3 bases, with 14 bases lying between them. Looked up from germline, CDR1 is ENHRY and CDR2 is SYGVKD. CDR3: CAIVSGGIYEQYF. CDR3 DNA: TGTGCCATCGTTTCGGGCGGCATCTACGAGCAGTACTTC.

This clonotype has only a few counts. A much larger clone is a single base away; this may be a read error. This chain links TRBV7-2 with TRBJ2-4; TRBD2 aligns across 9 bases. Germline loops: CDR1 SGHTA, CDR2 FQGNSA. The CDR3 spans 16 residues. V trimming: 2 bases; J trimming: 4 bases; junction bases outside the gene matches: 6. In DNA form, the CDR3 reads TGTGCCAGCAGCTTAACCCGGCTAGCGGGAAAAAACATTCAGTACTTC. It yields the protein CASSLTRLAGKNIQYF.

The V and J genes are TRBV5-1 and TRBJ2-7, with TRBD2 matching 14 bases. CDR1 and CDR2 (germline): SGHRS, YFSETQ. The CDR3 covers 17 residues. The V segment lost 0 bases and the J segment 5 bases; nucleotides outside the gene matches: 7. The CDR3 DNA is TGCGCCAGCAGCTTGGGACTAGCGGGGGGGTCTACAAACGAGCAGTACTTC. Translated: CASSLGLAGGSTNEQYF.